The 32 T cell receptor beta chains reported below all come from one sample, sequenced in a study of primary melanoma T cells and metastatic recurrence. Data came from immunoSEQ multiplex PCR; TCRdb stores just in-frame clones and leaves some out. The sample has over a thousand clones, around 84% seen once. Material for sequencing was melanoma tumor tissue. The receptors were gathered from a human donor with melanoma.

This sequence joins TRBV18 and TRBJ1-2, with TRBD1 identical over 11 bases. Per germline, CDR1 KGHSH and CDR2 LQKENI. V shed 3 bases and J 3 bases; nucleotides not matched to a gene: 6. CDR3 length: 16 residues. CDR3 sequence reads: CASSPRPGQGDYGYTF. The CDR3 region has the DNA TGTGCCAGCTCACCGAGACCGGGACAGGGGGACTATGGCTACACCTTC.

The CDR3 sequence is CASSFGGGGLAGTDTQYF. CDR3 bases: TGTGCCAGCAGCTTTGGGGGTGGAGGTCTAGCGGGAACAGATACGCAGTATTTT. V and J are TRBV11-3 and TRBJ2-3; TRBD2 agrees at 9 bases. With V trimmed by 3 bases and J by 3 bases, 13 bases remained unmatched. CDR3 length: 18 residues. The germline gives CDR1 SGHNT, CDR2 YENEEA.

The rearrangement joins TRBV18 to TRBJ1-2; 12 bases align to TRBD1. V lost 0 bases to trimming and J lost 0 bases; unmatched junction nucleotides: 2. Germline assignment: CDR1 KGHSH and CDR2 LQKENI. This CDR3 has 17 residues. The CDR3 spells CASSPPGQGASNYGYTF. The CDR3 nucleotides are TGTGCCAGCTCACCACCGGGACAGGGGGCTTCTAACTATGGCTACACCTTC.

Worth noting for this clone: A junction boundary mismatches the germline segment, possibly from a read error. The chain links TRBV5-1 to TRBJ1-1; D gene uncertain. CDR1 and CDR2 (germline): SGHRS, YFSETQ. The CDR3 runs 14 residues. CDR3 sequence: CTSSLGPAGTEAFF. The CDR3 bases are TGCACCAGCAGCTTGGGTCCGGCCGGGACTGAAGCTTTCTTT.

This rearrangement joins TRBV7-5 to TRBJ2-1; TRBD2 is the table's D call, not checked against the DNA. TRBV7-5 is marked as a pseudogene. CDR3 length: 14 amino acids. The CDR3: CASSRSGGPLGQFF. As DNA, the CDR3 is TGTGCCAGCAGCCGATCGGGGGGTCCCTTGGGGCAGTTCTTC.

The chain recombines TRBV19 with TRBJ2-1; D not certain. The V and J ends lost 3 bases and 3 bases respectively, with 6 bases between them. Germline V gene lookup returns CDR1 LNHDA and CDR2 SQIVND (reference sequence). The CDR3 loop spans 13 amino acids. The CDR3 DNA follows: TGTGCCAGTAGTATGGACGGCTACAATGAGCAGTTCTTC. It translates to CASSMDGYNEQFF.

This sequence joins TRBV11-3 and TRBJ2-3; D uncertain. The germline V gene encodes CDR1 SGHNT and CDR2 YENEEA. The V and J ends lost 5 bases and 4 bases respectively, with 13 bases between them. This CDR3 region has 14 residues. CDR3 sequence (DNA): TGTGCCAGCAGCATGGTGTCGGTTTCAGATACGCAGTATTTT. Protein: CASSMVSVSDTQYF.

The chain uses TRBV11-3 and TRBJ1-1; TRBD1 matches 9 bases. Trimming removed 3 bases from V and 1 base from J; junction bases left unmatched: 3. CDR1 SGHNT and CDR2 YENEEA come from the germline V gene. CDR3 size: 15 residues. Here the CDR3 reads CASSFGTGKNTEAFF. The CDR3 nucleotides are TGTGCCAGCAGCTTCGGGACAGGGAAGAACACTGAAGCTTTCTTT.

This chain uses TRBV7-2 with TRBJ1-1, with D possibly being TRBD1 (5 bases). Trimming removed 5 bases from V and 4 bases from J, with 11 bases in between. CDR1 and CDR2 from the germline V gene are SGHTA and FQGNSA. CDR3 size: 13 residues. For the CDR3, the DNA is TGTGCCAGCAGCCGGGGGGAGGCCACTGAAGCTTTCTTT. Amino acid sequence: CASSRGEATEAFF.

The chain uses TRBV12-5 and TRBJ1-1; D is possibly TRBD1 (6 bases). Germline V gene sequence: CDR1 LGHNT, CDR2 FRNRAP. V shed 7 bases and J shed 4 bases, with 13 bases lying between them. The CDR3 is 13 residues long. The CDR3 nucleotides read TGTGCTAGTGAGGGGGGCATGTCCACTGAAGCTTTCTTT. This translates into CASEGGMSTEAFF.

The chain recombines TRBV6-8 with TRBJ1-2; D is uncertain. Between the trimmed V and J ends, which lost 7 bases and 2 bases, there was a span of 14 bases. From germline, CDR1 is MNHGY and CDR2 SAAAGT. This CDR3 region has 14 residues. The CDR3 sequence is CASTYNPGNYGYTF. The CDR3 nucleotides read TGTGCCAGCACCTACAACCCTGGAAACTATGGCTACACCTTC.

The rearrangement joins TRBV18 to TRBJ2-3, with D possibly matching TRBD2 (5 bases). V dropped 3 bases and J dropped 2 bases, with 9 bases sitting between them. The CDR3 covers 14 residues. Germline CDR1 reads KGHSH; CDR2 reads LQKENI. The DNA of the CDR3 is TGTGCCAGCTCACCCAGCGGACTCACAGATACGCAGTATTTT. As protein: CASSPSGLTDTQYF. Looking up the rest from reference TRBV18 and TRBJ2-3 gives the full variable domain: NAGVMQNPRHLVRRRGQEARLRCSPMKGHSHVYWYRQLPEEGLKFMVYLQKENIIDESGMPKERFSAEFPKEGPSILRIQQVVRGDSAAYFCASSPSGLTDTQYFGPGTRLTVL.

This rearrangement joins TRBV18 to TRBJ2-5; a weak D match, TRBD1 (6 bases). V dropped 5 bases and J dropped 7 bases, with 11 bases sitting between them. The CDR3 totals 12 residues. The germline gives CDR1 KGHSH, CDR2 LQKENI. CDR3 nucleotide sequence: TGTGCCAGCTCAGAGGGGGTGAGGACCCAGTACTTC. It codes for CASSEGVRTQYF.

The chain couples TRBV15 to TRBJ1-1; D might be TRBD1 (5 bases). Trimming left V 0 bases short and J 4 bases short, with 9 bases between. Germline V gives CDR1 LNHNV, CDR2 YYDKDF (reference sequence). There are 14 residues in the CDR3. The CDR3: CATSREGQTTEAFF. The CDR3 DNA reads as TGTGCCACCAGCAGAGAGGGGCAGACCACTGAAGCTTTCTTT.

The chain has TRBV11-3 and TRBJ1-3; D unresolved. The CDR3 covers 14 residues. Per germline, CDR1 SGHNT and CDR2 YENEEA. The V gene lost 2 bases and the J gene lost 2 bases, with 7 bases spanning the gap. Here the CDR3 reads CASSLSAAGNTIYF. The CDR3 DNA sequence: TGTGCCAGCAGCTTATCGGCAGCTGGAAACACCATATATTTT.

The chain joins TRBV18 to TRBJ1-1; D might be TRBD1 (5 bases). The CDR3 spans 16 residues. CDR1 and CDR2 from the germline V gene are KGHSH and LQKENI. Trimming cost V 2 bases and J 5 bases, with 18 bases left between them. The CDR3 loop is CASSPSQSRGGTEAFF. The CDR3 nucleotides are TGTGCCAGCTCACCATCGCAATCTCGGGGCGGGACTGAAGCTTTCTTT.

DNA of the CDR3: TGTACCAACAGTTACGGGGCGCAATACTATGGCTACACCTTC. Protein sequence: CTNSYGAQYYGYTF. The V call is TRBV6-8, the J call TRBJ1-2; D is possibly TRBD1 (5 bases). The CDR3 runs to 14 residues. Looked up from germline, CDR1 is MNHGY and CDR2 is SAAAGT.

The rearrangement joins TRBV7-1 to TRBJ2-5; D is undetermined. TRBV7-1 carries the ORF label, with uncertain function. V dropped 5 bases and J dropped 0 bases, with 7 bases sitting between them. The CDR3 totals 13 residues. The DNA for the CDR3 is TGTGCCAGCAGCCCCCGGGACCAAGAGACCCAGTACTTC. It encodes CASSPRDQETQYF.

V is TRBV9 and J is TRBJ2-7; 11 nucleotides align to TRBD2. Germline-derived CDR1 and CDR2 are SGDLS and YYNGEE. The CDR3 sequence is 14 residues long. Trimming took 4 bases from V and 2 from J; bases not matched to a gene: 2. DNA of the CDR3: TGTGCCAGCAGCTTAGCGGGAGGGCCCTACGAGCAGTACTTC. Translation gives CASSLAGGPYEQYF.

The rearrangement joins TRBV6-8 to TRBJ1-2; 9 positions agree with TRBD1. Germline CDR1 reads MNHGY; CDR2 reads SAAAGT. The CDR3 runs 14 residues. J was trimmed by 5 bases and V by 4 bases; bases with no gene match: 5. The CDR3: CASSWTGDTYGYTF. CDR3 bases: TGTGCCAGCAGTTGGACAGGGGACACGTATGGCTACACCTTC.

This rearrangement joins TRBV11-3 to TRBJ2-3, with D tentatively TRBD1 or TRBD2 (6 bases each). Trimming stripped 4 bases from V and 5 bases from J, with 13 bases between. Germline assignment: CDR1 SGHNT and CDR2 YENEEA. The CDR3 contains 14 residues. The CDR3 spells CASSWDNGGDTQYF. The CDR3 DNA is TGTGCCAGCAGCTGGGACAACGGGGGAGATACGCAGTATTTT.

The gene calls are TRBV18 and TRBJ2-1, with 11 bases matching TRBD2. The CDR3 sequence is 15 residues long. Germline V lookup: CDR1 KGHSH, CDR2 LQKENI. The V gene end was trimmed by 6 bases and the J gene end by 6 bases; junction bases not matched to a gene: 7. CDR3 loop: CASSPGLAGGNEQFF. The CDR3 region has the DNA TGTGCCAGCTCTCCAGGTCTAGCGGGAGGCAATGAGCAGTTCTTC.

The chain recombines TRBV28 with TRBJ1-2, with 7 bases that match TRBD1. Per germline, CDR1 MDHEN and CDR2 SYDVKM. The CDR3 consists of 13 residues. With 6 bases clipped from V and 3 bases from J, the junction kept 4 bases outside the gene matches. CDR3 nucleotides: TGTGCCAGCAGAGGACAGGACTACTATGGCTACACCTTC. Translated, it gives CASRGQDYYGYTF.

This chain connects TRBV7-7 to TRBJ1-1; 9 nucleotides match TRBD1. V lost 3 bases and J lost 4; bases outside the gene matches: 6. Germline loops: CDR1 SSHAT, CDR2 FNYEAQ (reference sequence). The CDR3 extends over 15 amino acids. In DNA, the CDR3 is TGTGCCAGCAGCTTGGCCGGGACAGGGACCACTGAAGCTTTCTTT. Residues: CASSLAGTGTTEAFF.

Here the CDR3 reads CASSIAWTYEQYF. CDR3 nucleotide sequence: TGTGCCAGTAGTATAGCCTGGACCTACGAGCAGTACTTC. The V and J genes are TRBV19 and TRBJ2-7, with D unclear. Trimming removed 1 base from V and 2 bases from J, with 6 bases in between. From germline, CDR1 is LNHDA and CDR2 SQIVND (reference sequence). The CDR3 totals 13 residues.

The gene calls are TRBV2 and TRBJ1-4, with D uncertain. The CDR3 extends over 15 amino acids. The germline V gene has CDR1 SNHLY and CDR2 FYNNEI. V was clipped by 4 bases and J by 10 bases, with 19 bases between them. The CDR3 spells CASSGEEVMPGKLFF. The CDR3 DNA reads TGTGCCAGCAGTGGAGAGGAGGTAATGCCCGGAAAACTGTTTTTT.

The genes are TRBV6-8 and TRBJ1-2; D ambiguous. With 5 bases removed from V and 0 bases from J, the gap between germline ends came to 4 bases. The V gene's germline CDR1 is MNHGY and CDR2 SAAAGT. This CDR3 is built from 12 residues. DNA of the CDR3: TGTGCCAGCAGTCAAGCTAACTATGGCTACACCTTC. Its translation: CASSQANYGYTF.

V usage is TRBV11-3 and J usage is TRBJ2-3, with TRBD2 matching over 10 bases. This CDR3 region has 15 residues. Germline CDR1 is SGHNT and CDR2 is YENEEA. With 3 bases clipped from V and 4 bases from J, the junction kept 4 bases outside the gene matches. The CDR3 protein is CASSLLAGAPDTQYF. DNA of the CDR3: TGTGCCAGCAGCTTGCTAGCGGGAGCCCCAGATACGCAGTATTTT.

The genes are TRBV18 and TRBJ2-7; 9 bases are a match to TRBD1. CDR3 length: 14 amino acids. The germline V gene has CDR1 KGHSH and CDR2 LQKENI. Germline trimming cut 5 bases from V and 6 bases from J; bases unmatched to any gene: 8. The CDR3 here is CASSSRGTGREQYF. CDR3 DNA: TGTGCCAGCTCATCACGCGGGACAGGGCGCGAGCAGTACTTC.

The chain combines TRBV6-8 with TRBJ1-5; D gene ambiguous. The CDR3 consists of 13 residues. Germline CDR1 MNHGY, CDR2 SAAAGT. V lost 2 bases to trimming and J lost 4 bases, with 6 bases between them. The CDR3 DNA reads as TGTGCCAGCAGTTACAACGGGAATCAGCCCCAGCATTTT. It encodes CASSYNGNQPQHF.

In its sample, this clone was seen once. The rearrangement links TRBV11-3 to TRBJ2-5; D gene ambiguous. The CDR3 spans 14 residues. Trimming stripped 1 base from V and 7 bases from J, with 13 bases between. CDR1 and CDR2 from the germline V gene are SGHNT and YENEEA. The CDR3 DNA is TGTGCCAGCAGCTTAGTCGGCGACGGCGGGACCCAGTACTTC. It specifies CASSLVGDGGTQYF.

The chain is built from TRBV6-8 and TRBJ1-5; a possible D gene is TRBD1 (6 bases). The V and J ends lost 6 bases and 6 bases respectively, with 9 bases between them. Per germline, CDR1 MNHGY and CDR2 SAAAGT. The CDR3 loop spans 12 amino acids. CDR3 coding DNA: TGTGCCAGCAGACAGGGTGGTCAGCCCCAGCATTTT. It codes for CASRQGGQPQHF.